This T cell receptor (beta chain) was sequenced in a study of cytomegalovirus exposure and HLA in healthy donors. Study-level results: In vitro assays verified that three CMV-associated chains recognized CMV antigens specifically.

Use of 60 Vbeta and 13 Jbeta primers characterized the PCR. Profiling relied on immunoSEQ multiplex PCR, and the TCRdb table lists in-frame clones only, not all of them. Counted here are 150,000 to 200,000 clones, 80% occurring once; the ten biggest clones make up 0.9% to 1.2%. In this sample, this clone turned up a few times. The antigen is unknown. The sample holds other DNA sequences that translate to the same CDR3. What was sequenced was PBMCs. This TCR was recovered from a woman between 40 and 50 years old in good health and CMV-seronegative.

The CDR3 spells CASSQSNQPQHF. The CDR3, as DNA: TGTGCCAGCAGCCAGAGCAATCAGCCCCAGCATTTT. V is TRBV7-9 and J is TRBJ1-5, with D uncertain. Germline values: CDR1 SEHNR, CDR2 FQNEAQ (reference sequence). V was pared by 5 bases and J by 1 base, with 3 bases between. CDR3 length: 12 residues.